A few counts support the clone carrying this TCR beta chain. Stable hyperthyroidism denotes an absence of ophthalmopathy throughout 18 months of follow-up. Among the exclusions were patients with other autoimmune diseases, uncontrolled infections, pregnancy or lactation. As diagnostic evidence, clinical symptoms, serum thyroxine, TRAb, thyroid ultrasound and orbital computed tomography were relied upon. Trimming shortened V by 4 bases and J by 5 bases, and 9 bases separated the two germline ends. CDR3 size: 12 residues. These data originate in a study of Graves' ophthalmopathy and Graves' hyperthyroidism. RNA transcripts served as template for amplifying TCR beta CDR3 sequences. Amplification began with first-round RT-PCR using HTBI primers, then second-round multiplex PCR was performed. TCRdb passed the multiplex PCR reads through MiXCR, listing each CDR3 protein once. Found here are fewer than 650,000 distinct CDR3 sequences, approximately 22% of them singletons; the top ten hold approximately 6.5%.

This receptor was identified in a woman in her late teens or twenties with stable Graves' hyperthyroidism. Some clones in this sample may be carry-over from other donors' samples. The genes are TRBV12-3 or TRBV12-4 and TRBJ2-7; perhaps TRBD2 as D (6 bases). The sequenced sample was peripheral blood. CDR3 sequence: CASSWSGDEQYF. In DNA, the CDR3 is TGTGCCAGCAGTTGGTCGGGGGACGAGCAGTACTTC.